A selection of T cell receptor beta chains follows, all from one sample in a study of T cell changes during pregnancy in multiple sclerosis. The assay was immunoSEQ multiplex PCR, and TCRdb's table has in-frame clones only and misses some. The table has over 40,000 clones, 85% to 95% seen once. Sequenced here: CD4+ T cells from peripheral blood mononuclear cells, sampled in the second trimester of pregnancy. These receptor sequences come from a female donor with multiple sclerosis, enrolled in a pregnancy study. Both conserved end residues are part of each CDR3. Fields, in order: CDR3 DNA, CDR3 protein, D gene, clone size, V gene, J gene. The D gene is left open where the match is weak. Only some rows state a clone size, as once, few, many or a class for expanded clones.

TGTGCCATCAGTGAGGACAGGGACATGTCTGAAGCTTTCTTT,CAISEDRDMSEAFF,TRBD1,NA,TRBV10-3,TRBJ1-1
TGTGCCAGCAGCCAACCTAGCGGGAAGGGCAATGAGCAGTTCTTC,CASSQPSGKGNEQFF,TRBD2,NA,TRBV4-2,TRBJ2-1
TGTGCCAGCAGGGGGATTATCGGACTAGCGGGAGGGCTGTTTTTT,CASRGIIGLAGGLFF,TRBD2,NA,TRBV2,TRBJ2-2
TGTGCCAGCAGCTCCCGGACAGGGGGTTGGGAGACCCAGTACTTC,CASSSRTGGWETQYF,TRBD1,NA,TRBV7-2,TRBJ2-5
TGTGCCAGCAGCTCGGACAGCTATGTGTTTTTT,CASSSDSYVFF,NA,NA,TRBV5-5,TRBJ1-4
TGTGCCAGTAGCATCTCAGGGCTCGGTGCTGAAGCTTTCTTT,CASSISGLGAEAFF,NA,once,TRBV19,TRBJ1-1
TGTGCCAGCAGCTTAGAGGGGTTGGGGACCCAGTACTTC,CASSLEGLGTQYF,NA,once,TRBV7-9,TRBJ2-5
TGTGCCGCAGAGATCAGGGCCTCCTACGAGCAGTACTTC,CAAEIRASYEQYF,NA,once,TRBV30,TRBJ2-7
TGTGCCTGGAGTGTACTCGAGTTTTCTCAGGCCCAGCATTTT,CAWSVLEFSQAQHF,NA,NA,TRBV30,TRBJ1-5
TGCGCCAGCAGCTGGACGACAGGAACTTTGAACACTGAAGCTTTCTTT,CASSWTTGTLNTEAFF,NA,NA,TRBV5-1,TRBJ1-1
TGTGCCAGCAGTGAGGGGGGAGAGACCCAGTACTTC,CASSEGGETQYF,NA,NA,TRBV2,TRBJ2-5
TGCAGCGTTGAAGGGACAGGCCCGGGCACTGAAGCTTTCTTT,CSVEGTGPGTEAFF,TRBD1,few,TRBV29-1,TRBJ1-1
TGTGCCAGCAGAATCACGGGAGCCTACGAGCAGTACTTC,CASRITGAYEQYF,NA,NA,TRBV6-5,TRBJ2-7
TGTGCCAGCAGTGAAGGCGTGCAGGGGGTAGCGACCCAGTACTTC,CASSEGVQGVATQYF,TRBD1,NA,TRBV2,TRBJ2-5
TGCGCCAGCAGTGACCCGGGGAAAACCGGGGAGCTGTTTTTT,CASSDPGKTGELFF,NA,NA,TRBV10-2,TRBJ2-2
TGTGCCAGCAGCCGACCTCCTACAGGAGATCAGCCCCAGCATTTT,CASSRPPTGDQPQHF,NA,NA,TRBV2,TRBJ1-5
TGTGCCAGCAGTAATAGCGGGGGGCCAGATGAGCAGTTCTTC,CASSNSGGPDEQFF,TRBD2,NA,TRBV6-1,TRBJ2-1
TGTGCCACCAGCGGGTCAGGGAGGGACGAGCAGTACTTC,CATSGSGRDEQYF,TRBD2,NA,TRBV15,TRBJ2-7
TGTGCCAGCAGCGTAGCCCCCCTCGGACAGGGGTCAGATACGCAGTATTTT,CASSVAPLGQGSDTQYF,TRBD1,once,TRBV9,TRBJ2-3
TGTGCCAGCAGCCAGGGTCGACTAGCCAAAAACATTCAGTACTTC,CASSQGRLAKNIQYF,NA,NA,TRBV7-9,TRBJ2-4
TGTGCCAGTAGTATACAGGGGGAGACTCGCGGCTACACCTTC,CASSIQGETRGYTF,TRBD1,NA,TRBV19,TRBJ1-2
TGTGCCAGCAAAGGGGTTACAGATACGCAGTATTTT,CASKGVTDTQYF,NA,NA,TRBV5-4,TRBJ2-3
TGTGCCAGCAGCTTAAGCCGGGACCCAGGGGGGAGCGGCTACACCTTC,CASSLSRDPGGSGYTF,TRBD1,NA,TRBV7-3,TRBJ1-2
TGCGCCAGCAGTGAGTCGGGTCGCGGGGCCAATGAGCAGTTCTTC,CASSESGRGANEQFF,NA,NA,TRBV10-1,TRBJ2-1
TGTGCCAGCAGCTTCCTTAGCGGGGGCACAGATACGCAGTATTTT,CASSFLSGGTDTQYF,TRBD2,NA,TRBV7-3,TRBJ2-3
TGCGCCAGCAGCTCGGGTTGGTTGAACAATGAGCAGTTCTTC,CASSSGWLNNEQFF,NA,NA,TRBV5-1,TRBJ2-1
TGTGCCTGGAGGATAAATCGGGATATTGGGGGCTACACCTTC,CAWRINRDIGGYTF,NA,NA,TRBV30,TRBJ1-2